Detailed here is one TCR beta chain. These data belong to a study of technical replicates of blood from a few donors. The V end was cut by 1 base, the J end by 0 bases, with 10 bases between. The CDR3 contains 16 residues. Germline-derived CDR1 and CDR2 are SNHLY and FYNNEI. Here immunoSEQ multiplex PCR was the method, and the copy in TCRdb shows in-frame clones only, minus some. The table includes approximately 97,000 clones, approximately 95% detected once. Sequencing input: T cells isolated from PBMCs. This clonotype originated in a human donor in good health. This chain connects TRBV2 to TRBJ1-5; D gene ambiguous. CDR3: CASSEVTAYSNQPQHF. The CDR3 nucleotides are TGTGCCAGCAGTGAAGTAACAGCTTATAGCAATCAGCCCCAGCATTTT. The whole variable domain, filled in from reference TRBV2 and TRBJ1-5, reads EPEVTQTPSHQVTQMGQEVILRCVPISNHLYFYWYRQILGQKVEFLVSFYNNEISEKSEIFDDQFSVERPDGSNFTLKIRSTKLEDSAMYFCASSEVTAYSNQPQHFGDGTRLSIL.